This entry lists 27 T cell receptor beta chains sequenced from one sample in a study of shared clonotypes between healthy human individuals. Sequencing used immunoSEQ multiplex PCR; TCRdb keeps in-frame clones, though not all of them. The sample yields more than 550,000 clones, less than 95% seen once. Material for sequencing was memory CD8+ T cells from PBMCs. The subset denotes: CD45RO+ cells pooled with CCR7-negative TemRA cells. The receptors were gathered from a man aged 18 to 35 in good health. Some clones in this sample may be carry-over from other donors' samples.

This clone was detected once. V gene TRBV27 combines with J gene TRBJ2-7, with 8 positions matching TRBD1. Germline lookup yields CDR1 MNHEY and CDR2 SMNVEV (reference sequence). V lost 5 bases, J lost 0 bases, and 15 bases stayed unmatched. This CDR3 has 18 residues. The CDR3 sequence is CASSPNTRRQGSSYEQYF. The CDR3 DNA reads TGTGCCAGCAGTCCAAATACCCGAAGACAGGGGTCCTCCTACGAGCAGTACTTC.

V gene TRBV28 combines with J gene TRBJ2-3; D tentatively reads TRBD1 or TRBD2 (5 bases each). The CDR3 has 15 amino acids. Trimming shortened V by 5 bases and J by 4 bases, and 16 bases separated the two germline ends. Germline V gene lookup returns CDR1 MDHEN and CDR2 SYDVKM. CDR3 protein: CASSAVGTDADTQYF. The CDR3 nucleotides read TGTGCCAGCAGTGCCGTCGGGACGGACGCAGATACGCAGTATTTT.

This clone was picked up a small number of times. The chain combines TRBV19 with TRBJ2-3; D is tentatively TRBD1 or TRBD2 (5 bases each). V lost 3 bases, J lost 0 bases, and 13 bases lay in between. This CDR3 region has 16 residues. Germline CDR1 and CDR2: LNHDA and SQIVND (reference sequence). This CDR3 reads CASSITGTASTDTQYF. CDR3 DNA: TGTGCCAGTAGTATCACCGGGACCGCTAGCACAGATACGCAGTATTTT.

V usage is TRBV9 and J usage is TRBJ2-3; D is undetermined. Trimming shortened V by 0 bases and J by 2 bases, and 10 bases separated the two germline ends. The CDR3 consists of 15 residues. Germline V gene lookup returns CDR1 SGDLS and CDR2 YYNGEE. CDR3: CASSVGLSLTDTQYF. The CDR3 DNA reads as TGTGCCAGCAGCGTAGGTCTCAGTCTCACAGATACGCAGTATTTT.

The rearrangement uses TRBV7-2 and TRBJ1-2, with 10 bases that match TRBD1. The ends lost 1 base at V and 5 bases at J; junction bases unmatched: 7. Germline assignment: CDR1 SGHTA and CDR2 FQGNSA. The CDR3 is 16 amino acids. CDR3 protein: CASSLVRTGGVYGYTF. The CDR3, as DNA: TGTGCCAGCAGCTTAGTACGGACAGGGGGGGTATATGGCTACACCTTC.

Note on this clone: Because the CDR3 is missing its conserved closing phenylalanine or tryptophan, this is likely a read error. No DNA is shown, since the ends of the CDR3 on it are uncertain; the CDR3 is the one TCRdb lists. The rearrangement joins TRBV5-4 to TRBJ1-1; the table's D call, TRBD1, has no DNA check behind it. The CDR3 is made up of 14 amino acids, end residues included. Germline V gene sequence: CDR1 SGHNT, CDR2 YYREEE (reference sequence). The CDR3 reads CASSRAGTTTTSFV.

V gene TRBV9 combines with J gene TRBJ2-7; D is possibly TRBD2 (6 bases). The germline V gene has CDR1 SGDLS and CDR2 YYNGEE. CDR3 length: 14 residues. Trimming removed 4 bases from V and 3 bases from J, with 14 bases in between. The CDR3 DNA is TGTGCCAGCAGCCCCAGGGACTCCTACTACGAGCAGTACTTC. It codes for CASSPRDSYYEQYF. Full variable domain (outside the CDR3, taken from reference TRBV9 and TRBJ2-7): DSGVTQTPKHLITATGQRVTLRCSPRSGDLSVYWYQQSLDQGLQFLIQYYNGEERAKGNILERFSAQQFPDLHSELNLSSLELGDSALYFCASSPRDSYYEQYFGPGTRLTVT.

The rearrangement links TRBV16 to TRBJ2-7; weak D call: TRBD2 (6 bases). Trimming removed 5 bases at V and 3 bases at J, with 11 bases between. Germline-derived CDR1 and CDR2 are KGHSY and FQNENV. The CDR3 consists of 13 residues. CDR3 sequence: CASSDGTFYEQYF. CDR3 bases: TGTGCCAGCAGCGACGGGACTTTCTACGAGCAGTACTTC.

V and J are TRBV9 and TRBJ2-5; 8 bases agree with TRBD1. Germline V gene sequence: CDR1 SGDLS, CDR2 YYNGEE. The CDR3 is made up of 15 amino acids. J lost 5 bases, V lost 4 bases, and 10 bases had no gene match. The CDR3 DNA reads TGTGCCAGCAGCCTAGGACAGGGCCTCGGGGAGACCCAGTACTTC. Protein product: CASSLGQGLGETQYF.

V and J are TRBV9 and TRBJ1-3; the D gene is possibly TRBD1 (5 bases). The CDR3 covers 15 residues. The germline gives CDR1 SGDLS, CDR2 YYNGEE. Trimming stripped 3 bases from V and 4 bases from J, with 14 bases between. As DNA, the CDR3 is TGTGCCAGCAGCGCCCGACAGTCCGGAGGAAACACCATATATTTT. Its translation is CASSARQSGGNTIYF.

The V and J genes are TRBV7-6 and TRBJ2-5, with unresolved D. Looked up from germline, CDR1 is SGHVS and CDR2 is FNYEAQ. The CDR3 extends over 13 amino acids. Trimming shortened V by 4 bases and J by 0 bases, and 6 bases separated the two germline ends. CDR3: CASSSGYQETQYF. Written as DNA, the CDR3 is TGTGCCAGCAGCTCGGGTTACCAAGAGACCCAGTACTTC.

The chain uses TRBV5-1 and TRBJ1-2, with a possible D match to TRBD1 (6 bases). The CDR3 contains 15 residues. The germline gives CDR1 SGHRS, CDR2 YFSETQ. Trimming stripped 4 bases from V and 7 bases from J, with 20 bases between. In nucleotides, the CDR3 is TGCGCCAGCAGCAGCGACTCGGGACACCCAGCTGGCTACACCTTC. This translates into CASSSDSGHPAGYTF. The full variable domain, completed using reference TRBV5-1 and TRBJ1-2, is KAGVTQTPRYLIKTRGQQVTLSCSPISGHRSVSWYQQTPGQGLQFLFEYFSETQRNKGNFPGRFSGRQFSNSRSEMNVSTLELGDSALYLCASSSDSGHPAGYTFGSGTRLTVV.

CDR3 in DNA: TGTGCCACCAGCAGAGATGGAGGGGCGGATCAGCCCCAGCATTTT. This gives the protein CATSRDGGADQPQHF. V usage is TRBV15 and J usage is TRBJ1-5; tentatively, D is TRBD1 (5 bases). Between the trimmed V and J ends, which lost 0 bases and 5 bases, there was a span of 11 bases. The CDR3 totals 15 residues. Looked up from germline, CDR1 is LNHNV and CDR2 is YYDKDF (reference sequence).

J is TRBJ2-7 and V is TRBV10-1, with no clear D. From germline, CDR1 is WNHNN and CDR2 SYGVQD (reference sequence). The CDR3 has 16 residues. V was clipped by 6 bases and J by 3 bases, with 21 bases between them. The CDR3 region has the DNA TGCGCCAGCAGCGAGAGCCGGGTCCTCCAACACTACGAGCAGTACTTC. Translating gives CASSESRVLQHYEQYF.

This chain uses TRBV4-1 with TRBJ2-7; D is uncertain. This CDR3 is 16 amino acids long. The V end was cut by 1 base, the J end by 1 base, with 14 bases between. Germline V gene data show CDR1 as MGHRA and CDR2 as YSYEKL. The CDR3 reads CASSQVDWADSYEQYF. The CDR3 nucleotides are TGCGCCAGCAGCCAAGTAGACTGGGCCGATTCCTACGAGCAGTACTTC.

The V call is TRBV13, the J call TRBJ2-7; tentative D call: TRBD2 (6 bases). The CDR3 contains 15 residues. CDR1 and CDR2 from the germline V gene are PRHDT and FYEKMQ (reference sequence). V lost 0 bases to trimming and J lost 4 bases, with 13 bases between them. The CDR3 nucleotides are TGTGCCAGCAGCTTAGGGGCAGGGAGGTCGTACGAGCAGTACTTC. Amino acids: CASSLGAGRSYEQYF.

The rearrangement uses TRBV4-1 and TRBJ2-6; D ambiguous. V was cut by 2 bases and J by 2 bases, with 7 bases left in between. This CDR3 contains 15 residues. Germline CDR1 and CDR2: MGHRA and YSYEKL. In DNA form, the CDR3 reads TGCGCCAGCAGCCAATGGGCTACTGGGGCCAACGTCCTGACTTTC. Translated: CASSQWATGANVLTF.

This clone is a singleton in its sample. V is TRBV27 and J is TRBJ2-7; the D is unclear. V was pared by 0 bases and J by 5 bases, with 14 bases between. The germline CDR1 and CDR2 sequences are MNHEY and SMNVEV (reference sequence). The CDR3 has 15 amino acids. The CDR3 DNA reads TGTGCCAGCAGTTTATCAGTAGGCAGCCTCCACGAGCAGTACTTC. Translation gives CASSLSVGSLHEQYF.

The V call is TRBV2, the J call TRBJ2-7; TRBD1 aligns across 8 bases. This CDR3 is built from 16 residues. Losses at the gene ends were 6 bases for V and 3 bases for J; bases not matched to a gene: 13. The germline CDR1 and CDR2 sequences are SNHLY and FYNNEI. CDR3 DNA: TGTGCCAGCAGGGGAGGACAGGGAGTTACCTTCTACGAGCAGTACTTC. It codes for CASRGGQGVTFYEQYF.

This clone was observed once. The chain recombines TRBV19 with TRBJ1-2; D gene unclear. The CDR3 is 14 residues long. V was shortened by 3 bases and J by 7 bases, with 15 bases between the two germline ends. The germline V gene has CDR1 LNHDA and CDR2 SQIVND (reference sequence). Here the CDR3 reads CASSIGPGVIGYTF. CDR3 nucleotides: TGTGCCAGTAGTATTGGTCCCGGAGTAATTGGCTACACCTTC.

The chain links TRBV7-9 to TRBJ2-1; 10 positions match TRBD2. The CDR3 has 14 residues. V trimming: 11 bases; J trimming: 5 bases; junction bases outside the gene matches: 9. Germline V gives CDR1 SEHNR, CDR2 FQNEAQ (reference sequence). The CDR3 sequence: CAAYRLAGHNEQFF. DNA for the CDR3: TGTGCCGCCTATCGACTAGCGGGCCACAATGAGCAGTTCTTC.

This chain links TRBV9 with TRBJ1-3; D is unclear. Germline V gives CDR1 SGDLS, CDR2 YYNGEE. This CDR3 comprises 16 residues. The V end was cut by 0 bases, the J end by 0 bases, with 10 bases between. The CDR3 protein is CASSVAGDSSGNTIYF. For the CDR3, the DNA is TGTGCCAGCAGCGTAGCTGGCGATAGCTCTGGAAACACCATATATTTT.

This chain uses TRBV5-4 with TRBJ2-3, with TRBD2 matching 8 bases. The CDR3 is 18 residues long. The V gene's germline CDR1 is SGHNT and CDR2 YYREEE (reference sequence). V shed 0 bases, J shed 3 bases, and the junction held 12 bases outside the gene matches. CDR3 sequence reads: CASSLVPTRERETDTQYF. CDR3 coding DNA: TGTGCCAGCAGCTTGGTTCCCACTAGAGAGCGGGAGACAGATACGCAGTATTTT. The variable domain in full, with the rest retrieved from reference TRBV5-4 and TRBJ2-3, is ETGVTQSPTHLIKTRGQQVTLRCSSQSGHNTVSWYQQALGQGPQFIFQYYREEENGRGNFPPRFSGLQFPNYSSELNVNALELDDSALYLCASSLVPTRERETDTQYFGPGTRLTVL.

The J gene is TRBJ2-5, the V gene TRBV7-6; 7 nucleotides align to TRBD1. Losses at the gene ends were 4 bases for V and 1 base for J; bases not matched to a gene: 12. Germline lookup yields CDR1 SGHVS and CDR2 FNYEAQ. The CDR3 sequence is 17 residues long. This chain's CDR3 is CASSSPTTTGSQETQYF. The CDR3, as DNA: TGTGCCAGCAGCTCCCCCACGACGACAGGGAGCCAAGAGACCCAGTACTTC.

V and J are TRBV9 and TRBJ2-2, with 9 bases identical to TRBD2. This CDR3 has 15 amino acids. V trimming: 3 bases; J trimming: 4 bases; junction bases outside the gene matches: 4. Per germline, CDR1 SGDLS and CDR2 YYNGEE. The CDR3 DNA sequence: TGTGCCAGCAGCGGCCTAGCGGGATCCACCGGGGAGCTGTTTTTT. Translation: CASSGLAGSTGELFF.

The CDR3 DNA follows: TGTGCCAGCAGTGCTGGGACTTCAGCAGCCTATGGCTACACCTTC. Protein product: CASSAGTSAAYGYTF. The J gene is TRBJ1-2, the V gene TRBV2; tentative D call: TRBD1 (5 bases). The ends were cut back, 4 bases at V and 4 bases at J, with 16 bases in the middle. Germline CDR1 is SNHLY and CDR2 is FYNNEI. CDR3 length equals 15 residues.

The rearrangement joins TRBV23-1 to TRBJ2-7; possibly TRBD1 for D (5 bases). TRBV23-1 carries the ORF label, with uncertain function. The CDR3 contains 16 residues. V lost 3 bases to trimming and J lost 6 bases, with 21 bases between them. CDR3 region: CASSQRLCQGIPEQYF. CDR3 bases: TGCGCCAGCAGTCAGAGGCTCTGTCAGGGAATTCCCGAGCAGTACTTC.